The clone carrying this TCR beta chain was seen once. Produced via immunoSEQ multiplex PCR; TCRdb's table is partial and in-frame only. The data contain over 120,000 clones, approximately 92% of them singletons. The CDR3 runs 12 residues. The V gene end was trimmed by 4 bases and the J gene end by 10 bases; junction bases not matched to a gene: 6. CDR1 and CDR2 from the germline V gene are SQVTM and ANQGSEA. This sample is drawn from a study of T cell responses to AZD1222 COVID-19 vaccine. The genes are TRBV29-1 and TRBJ1-2; TRBD1 aligns across 10 bases. Sequencing used peripheral blood, obtained 28 days after the second AZD1222 dose. The receptor comes from an adult who received the AZD1222 COVID-19 vaccine. The CDR3 region is CSVGQGAAPYTF. For the CDR3, the DNA is TGCAGCGTTGGACAGGGGGCCGCCCCCTACACCTTC.